Sequencing of this T cell receptor beta chain was carried out in a study of CD8 T cells in ankylosing spondylitis. CDR3 size: 14 residues. The V gene lost 5 bases and the J gene lost 4 bases, with 12 bases spanning the gap. This clonotype was picked up a small number of times. The target antigen is unknown. By quantitative 5'-RACE with molecular barcodes, the TCR beta libraries were made. TCRdb re-derived calls from the 5' RACE reads in MiXCR, one entry per CDR3 protein. The sample includes 300,000 to 400,000 distinct CDR3 sequences, roughly 11% of them seen just once. Findings of the study overall: Researchers reportedly found disease-linked clones significantly enriched in matched ankylosing spondylitis synovial fluid. Characteristic, it appeared, of ankylosing spondylitis blood was a TCR beta motif of fewer than 10 highly homologous variants.

This clonotype was obtained from a female donor with ankylosing spondylitis or in good health (not recorded which). The sample comprised blood, either unsorted or a sorted T cell fraction (not recorded which). This sequence joins TRBV12-3 or TRBV12-4 and TRBJ1-3; D uncertain. The CDR3 is CASSRSSSGNTIYF. The CDR3 DNA sequence: TGTGCCAGCAGTAGGTCCTCCAGCGGAAACACCATATATTTT.